The subject of this entry is one TCR beta chain. Assay: immunoSEQ multiplex PCR; the TCRdb copy retains only in-frame clones and omits some. The sample gives 6,500 to 8,500 clones, roughly 60% of which show up once; 20% to 25% is in the top ten. This record belongs to a study of T cells in narcolepsy. About the research overall: Donors had narcolepsy type 1 or type 2, or were healthy controls.

This CDR3 contains 13 residues. Germline values: CDR1 SGHRS, CDR2 YFSETQ. V lost 3 bases and J lost 5, with 9 bases in between. The TCR originated in a human donor with narcolepsy. The V and J genes are TRBV5-1 and TRBJ2-4, with D possibly being TRBD2 (6 bases). The sequencing input was CD45RA- memory CD8+ T cells from PBMCs. This chain's CDR3 is CASSSGVENIQYF. DNA of the CDR3: TGCGCCAGCAGCTCGGGGGTTGAAAACATTCAGTACTTC.